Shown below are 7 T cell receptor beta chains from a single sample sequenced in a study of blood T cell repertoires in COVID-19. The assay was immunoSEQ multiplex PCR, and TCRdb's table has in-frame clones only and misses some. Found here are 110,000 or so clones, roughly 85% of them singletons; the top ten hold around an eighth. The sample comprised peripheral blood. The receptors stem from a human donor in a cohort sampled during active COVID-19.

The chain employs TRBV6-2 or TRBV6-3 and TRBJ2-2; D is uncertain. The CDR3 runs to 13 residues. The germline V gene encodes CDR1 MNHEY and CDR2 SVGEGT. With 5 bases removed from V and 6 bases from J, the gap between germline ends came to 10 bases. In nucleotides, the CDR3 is TGTGCCAGCAGTCGAGTGCATCCCGGGGAGCTGTTTTTT. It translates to CASSRVHPGELFF.

CDR3 nucleotide sequence: TGTGCCAGCAGCCTTAGACTAGCGGGCCCGAGGAATGAGCAGTTCTTC. It encodes CASSLRLAGPRNEQFF. The V and J genes are TRBV3-1 (or the pseudogene TRBV3-2) and TRBJ2-1, with 10 bases identical to TRBD2. Germline CDR1 LGHDT, CDR2 YNNKEL (reference sequence). This CDR3 spans 16 amino acids. Unmatched junction bases numbered 10, after V lost 4 bases and J lost 7 bases.

The CDR3 DNA reads as TGTGCCAGCAGCTGGGGAAAAGGGACAGGCTCCTACAATGAGCAGTTCTTC. It specifies CASSWGKGTGSYNEQFF. The chain has TRBV7-9 and TRBJ2-1; 8 bases are shared with TRBD1. V dropped 4 bases and J dropped 0; count of bases not matched to a gene: 8. The CDR3 loop spans 17 amino acids. In germline, CDR1 is SEHNR, CDR2 FQNEAQ (reference sequence).

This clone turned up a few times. CDR3 in DNA: TGTGCCAGCAGCTTAGGACAGTTCTACGAGCAGTACTTC. Translating it yields CASSLGQFYEQYF. The chain has TRBV7-9 and TRBJ2-7; D might be TRBD1 (5 bases). The CDR3 consists of 13 residues. The germline V and J ends were trimmed by 1 base and 3 bases, with 7 bases remaining between them. The germline CDR1 and CDR2 sequences are SEHNR and FQNEAQ (reference sequence).

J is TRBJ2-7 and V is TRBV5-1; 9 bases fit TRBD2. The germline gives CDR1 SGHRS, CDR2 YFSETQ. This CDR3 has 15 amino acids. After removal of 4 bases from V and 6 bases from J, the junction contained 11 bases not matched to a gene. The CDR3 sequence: CASSPGVAGVSEQYF. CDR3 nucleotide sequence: TGCGCCAGCAGCCCGGGGGTAGCGGGGGTAAGCGAGCAGTACTTC.

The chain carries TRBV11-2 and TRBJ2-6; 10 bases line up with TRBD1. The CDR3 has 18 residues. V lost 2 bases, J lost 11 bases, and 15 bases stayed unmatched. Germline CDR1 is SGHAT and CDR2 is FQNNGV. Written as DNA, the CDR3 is TGTGCCAGCAGCTTAATGTTACCGGGACAGGGGAATTCGTACGTCCTGACTTTC. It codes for CASSLMLPGQGNSYVLTF.

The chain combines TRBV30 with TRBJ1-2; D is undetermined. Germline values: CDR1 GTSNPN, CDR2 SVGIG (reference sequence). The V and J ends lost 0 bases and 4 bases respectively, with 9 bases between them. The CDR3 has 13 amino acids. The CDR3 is CAWSVGGVYGYTF. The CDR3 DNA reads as TGTGCCTGGAGTGTAGGTGGAGTCTATGGCTACACCTTC.